The rows below give T cell receptor beta chains drawn from one sample of a study of blood T cell repertoires in COVID-19. TCRdb keeps only in-frame clones here, not all; method: immunoSEQ multiplex PCR. The table has approximately 44,000 clones, approximately 89% seen once. Sample: peripheral blood. The receptors were gathered from a woman of 80 years or more with acute or convalescent COVID-19. CDR3s leave out the opening cysteine and the closing phenylalanine or tryptophan. D genes are given only for firm matches.

J gene,D gene,V gene,CDR3 protein
TRBJ1-3,.,TRBV4-1,ASSQEGVWSSGNTIY
TRBJ2-6,.,TRBV10-3,AISPQGTPSGANVLT
TRBJ1-1,.,TRBV2,ASSPLPAGAGTEAF
TRBJ1-2,TRBD1,TRBV10-3,AISEFRGQGAHGYT
TRBJ2-1,TRBD1,TRBV18,ASSPGQATYNEQF
TRBJ1-2,.,TRBV3-1/TRBV3-2,ASSQVPGANYGYT
TRBJ2-2,TRBD1,TRBV30,AWSRPGQGAGGELF
TRBJ1-6,.,TRBV5-1,ASSLEQGTSPLH
TRBJ1-1,TRBD1,TRBV14,ASSQVGGMGTEAF
TRBJ2-1,TRBD2,TRBV19,ATLAAGFGNEQF
TRBJ2-1,TRBD2,TRBV5-4,ASSLTTSGVNNEQF